The clone carrying this T cell receptor (beta chain) was observed many times. This record comes from a study of T cells of healthy individuals. Trimming took 5 bases from V and 1 from J, leaving 16 bases between them. CDR1 is MDHEN and CDR2 is SYDVKM in the germline V gene. This CDR3 is 16 amino acids long. TCRdb reprocessed the 5' RACE reads with MiXCR, giving one entry per CDR3 protein. The sample yields roughly 87,000 distinct CDR3 sequences, roughly 15% seen once. The TCR was taken from a human donor in good health. This chain links TRBV28 with TRBJ2-3, with D perhaps matching TRBD2 (5 bases). CDR3 DNA: TGTGCCAGCAGTCTTGGACTTAATGATCGCACAGATACGCAGTATTTT. The encoded protein is CASSLGLNDRTDTQYF.